The rows below give T cell receptor beta chains drawn from one sample of a study of cytomegalovirus exposure and HLA in healthy donors. TCRdb's table, derived via immunoSEQ multiplex PCR, lists solely in-frame clones and lacks some. The data contain roughly 190,000 clones, around 62% of them singletons. Input material: PBMCs. These receptors were taken from a man aged 40-50 years in good health and CMV-seronegative. The conserved cysteine and the conserved F or W are not part of the CDR3 here. The D gene is left open where the match is weak. Clone size is given for some rows only: seen once, a few or many times, or a class if the clone is expanded.

V	length	J	size	D	CDR3
TRBV7-9	14	TRBJ1-2	few	TRBD1	SSSLTAGTAAYGYT
TRBV18	14	TRBJ2-2	NA	NA	ASSPYREANTGELF
TRBV5-8	12	TRBJ1-1	NA	NA	ASSLAPGVAFPF
TRBV7-9	12	TRBJ1-2	few	NA	SSIKGGEEYGYT
TRBV18	12	TRBJ2-7	few	TRBD1	ASSPGTGTYEQY
TRBV14	13	TRBJ1-6	NA	TRBD1	ASSQAGQENSPLH
TRBV19	13	TRBJ1-2	NA	NA	ASRVQGQDNYGYT
TRBV29-1	12	TRBJ2-2	few	TRBD1	SGRQGVNTGELF
TRBV2	12	TRBJ1-3	once	TRBD1	ASSARTGRNTIY
TRBV6-5	12	TRBJ1-1	few	NA	ASKARIGSTEAF
TRBV5-1	14	TRBJ1-4	few	NA	ASSLGPGRTNEKLF
TRBV27	14	TRBJ2-1	few	NA	ASSLLPLKQGNEQF
TRBV19	12	TRBJ2-2	NA	NA	ASSLTGLSGELF
TRBV5-1	12	TRBJ2-2	NA	NA	ASRPTGPTGELF
TRBV6-1	13	TRBJ2-2	NA	NA	ASSDWDKRTGELF
TRBV5-4	13	TRBJ2-7	NA	NA	ASSLAGTNPYEQY
TRBV29-1	12	TRBJ2-1	NA	TRBD2	SVGTSGSGNGQF
TRBV21-1	13	TRBJ2-7	NA	NA	ASSTPDRGLYEQY
TRBV11-2	11	TRBJ1-4	NA	NA	ASRRRGDEKLF
TRBV5-6	12	TRBJ1-6	few	NA	ASSLGHLPRTLH
TRBV11-2	14	TRBJ2-2	NA	TRBD1	ASSFETGGRTGELF
TRBV12-5	14	TRBJ1-1	NA	TRBD1	ASGFGTGVRNTEAF
TRBV11-2	14	TRBJ2-2	NA	NA	ASSLVRNPQTGELF
TRBV6-6	14	TRBJ1-5	NA	TRBD1	ASSSTGLRSNQPQH
TRBV6-5	12	TRBJ1-1	NA	NA	ASRGWQGNTEAF
TRBV18	14	TRBJ2-1	NA	TRBD2	ASSPGLAGWGFEQF
TRBV5-1	11	TRBJ1-2	NA	TRBD1	ASSSTGDYGYT